This T cell receptor (beta chain) was identified during a study of beta chain features in type 1 diabetes. Study background: Comparable age, gender and cell yields were observed in patients relative to healthy donors.

CD45RO/CCR7/CD25/CD127/CD95/CD27 separated CD4+ naive, central memory, regulatory and stem cell-like memory cells by sorting. In this sample, this clone turned up a few times. The target antigen is unknown. TCRB transcripts that were expressed got sequenced, as all of the isolated RNA had been reverse transcribed. Repertoires were generated with immunoSEQ multiplex PCR, while TCRdb's copy carries only in-frame clones and drops some. The table has about 400,000 clones, around an eighth seen once. Study findings and constraints: TCRB CDR3s from Type 1 diabetes patients were moderately but significantly shorter in all four CD4+ subsets.

The receptor comes from a woman under 30 with type 1 diabetes. Sample: naive CD4+ T cells from blood.

CDR3: CASSFLPGYEQYF. The CDR3 DNA reads TGTGCCAGCAGTTTCCTGCCGGGCTACGAGCAGTACTTC. V and J are TRBV6-5 and TRBJ2-7, with D hard to call. Trimming cost V 4 bases and J 3 bases, with 10 bases left between them. The CDR3 contains 13 residues. Germline-derived CDR1 and CDR2 are MNHEY and SVGAGI.